The entry that follows covers one T cell receptor beta chain sequence. Trimming took 8 bases from V and 4 from J; bases not matched to a gene: 6. This CDR3 is 13 amino acids long. Germline V lookup: CDR1 SNHLY, CDR2 FYNNEI. The sample belongs to a study of blood T cell repertoires in COVID-19. On the study more broadly: T cells, B-cell-depleted T cells, or PBMCs provided the cDNA or gDNA that served as material.

Data came from immunoSEQ multiplex PCR; TCRdb stores just in-frame clones and leaves some out. The profile covers some 270,000 clones, with about 89% appearing a single time and about 0.8% taken by the ten largest. The rearrangement links TRBV2 to TRBJ2-7, with 9 bases that match TRBD1. The material sequenced was peripheral blood. The TCR was taken from a man under 40 with acute or convalescent COVID-19. The CDR3 reads CASQTGGSYEQYF. For the CDR3, the DNA is TGTGCCAGCCAAACAGGGGGCTCGTACGAGCAGTACTTC.